This T cell receptor beta chain is drawn from a study of PD-1 blockade in classical Hodgkin lymphoma (TCRdb year 2020). Turning to the overall study: Nivolumab dosing was 3 mg/kg intravenously every 2 weeks, continuing until either disease progression or unacceptable toxicity. To define a peripheral blood immune signature of response to PD-1 blockade in classical Hodgkin lymphoma, the study combined TCR beta sequencing with CyTOF.

In its sample, this clone was seen once. The antigen it binds to is not known. No base quality information exists; no much larger clone differs at one position. Per the germline V gene, SGHTA is the CDR1 and FQGNSA is the CDR2. Trimming takes 6 bases from V and 3 bases from J, and the germline ends sit 11 bases apart. The CDR3 holds 13 amino acids from the cysteine to the phenylalanine. Only the CDR3 DNA is retained, 39 bases long and in frame from the first base. Study-wide conclusions, independent of this receptor: CD4+ but not CD8+ TCR diversity rose significantly by C4D1 (p=0.0027 vs p=0.16), most apparent in complete responders (p=0.02). Lower diversity was observed in patients in whom nivolumab was started less than 1 year after ASCT, and these patients were excluded from later analyses so that confounding by immune reconstitution would be avoided. Newly diagnosed patients were reported to have lower baseline TCR diversity than healthy donors, and relapsed/refractory patients were reported to have lower baseline TCR diversity still. The study was limited to a single clinical trial cohort, and causes of repertoire differences, possibly disease activity or prior therapy, remained undefined. Baseline diversity similar to that of newly diagnosed patients was observed in trial patients achieving complete response, whereas significantly lower diversity was observed in partial responders and progressors.

Genomic DNA was isolated using the Qiagen DNeasy kit from unsorted PBMCs as well as from negatively selected CD4+ and CD8+ fractions. TCR beta CDR3 regions were amplified by immunoSEQ multiplex PCR using primers annealing to V and J segments. A synthetic immune receptor repertoire was used to minimize amplification bias, and any residual bias was removed computationally once sequencing was done. On the study's bioinformatics: Repertoire diversity was quantified as the Shannon entropy index using custom Python scripts. Unsorted, CD4+ and CD8+ repertoires were analyzed separately, except in combined analyses where CD4+ and CD8+ sequences were merged in silico. Clonal expansion was defined as at least a 2-fold frequency increase after treatment relative to C1D1, with a pseudocount of 0.5 for undetected baseline clones. Singleton clones were defined as clones with 0 or 1 copy at C1D1, and non-singleton clones were defined as clones with 2 or more copies. By matching protein sequences in sorted samples from the same patient, clones expanded in unsorted samples were annotated as CD4+, CD8+ or unknown. Diversity changes from C1D1 to C4D1 were tested in paired samples using Wilcoxon tests. TCRdb obtained this table from immuneACCESS and retained in-frame rearrangements with V and J assigned. These tables miss some clones; where compared with another copy, unresolved V genes account for less than half of the shortfall, and the remainder is unexplained. V, J and clone size are taken as reported in that table, and D and trimming were inferred from the DNA itself. The sample table holds thousands of clones, of which less than 80% were seen once. Of the sample, more than 55% falls within the top ten clones.

Reading the label with the study, this specimen's time point is: cycle 1 day 1 (C1D1), immediately before nivolumab initiation. Relapse after autologous stem cell transplantation had occurred in all trial patients, and cohorts A, B and C were distinguished by prior brentuximab vedotin exposure. A total of about 51 patients with relapsed/refractory classical Hodgkin lymphoma made up the trial cohort, and each patient's best overall response was complete response, partial response or progressive disease. Single-agent nivolumab was administered to trial patients in the multi-cohort phase II CheckMate 205 trial. An independent review committee assessed best overall response by applying the 2007 International Working Group response criteria. Trial PBMCs were obtained immediately prior to nivolumab initiation (C1D1) and on therapy at cycle 2 day 1 and cycle 4 day 1. Peripheral blood was collected in 8 mL Vacutainer Cell Preparation Tubes, from which PBMCs were isolated by centrifugation and then cryopreserved.

This specimen was peripheral blood mononuclear cells (PBMCs), taken at baseline. This TCR was sampled from a human donor with classical Hodgkin lymphoma. The V gene is TRBV7-2 and the J gene is TRBJ1-1; a weak D assignment points to TRBD1 (5 bases agree). For the CDR3, the sequence is CASSPRDYTEAFF. In nucleotide form, the sequence is TGTGCCAGCAGTCCGAGGGACTACACTGAAGCTTTCTTT.